This T cell receptor (beta chain) originates from a study of cytomegalovirus exposure and HLA in healthy donors. On the study more broadly: The same platform as the approximately 660 first-cohort repertoires was used for the 100 to 150 validation repertoires, a later analysis reported.

Produced via immunoSEQ multiplex PCR; TCRdb's table is partial and in-frame only. The data hold 300,000 or so clones, with roughly 86% observed a single time. Study-wide findings and caveats: As confirmed in vitro, a few CMV-associated chains were specific for CMV antigens.

Details on this clone: The antigen is not known.

V gave up 4 bases and J gave up 6 bases; unmatched junction bases: 5. Germline CDR1 and CDR2: SGHTS and YDEGEE. The CDR3 covers 14 residues. The chain combines TRBV5-8 with TRBJ1-5; 9 bases map to TRBD1. Sequencing input: PBMCs. The sequence was collected from a man aged 25-40 years in good health and CMV-seronegative. CDR3 bases: TGTGCCAGCAGCGAGGACAGGGGTTTTCAGCCCCAGCATTTT. Its protein product is CASSEDRGFQPQHF.